What follows are 11 T cell receptor beta chains derived from one specimen sequenced in a study of human T cells and chemical hapten exposure. TCRdb called the RACE reads again in MiXCR, with one record for every CDR3 protein. This sample yields some 80,000 distinct CDR3 sequences, of which approximately 10% are seen a single time; 2% to 3% belongs to the top ten. Time point of the sample: patch test 2, 6 weeks after DPC sensitization. The treatment was: therapeutic diphenylcyclopropenone sensitization with weekly scalp DPC. Sequences were derived from whole blood, sampled in connection with sensitization to the hapten diphenylcyclopropenone (DPC). The receptors stem from a woman between 25 and 40 years old with alopecia areata. Some clones in this sample may be carry-over from other donors' samples.

The genes are TRBV7-9 and TRBJ2-7; 15 nucleotides match TRBD2. The V and J ends lost 5 bases and 0 bases, in that order; junction bases with no gene match: 17. This CDR3 has 21 amino acids. Germline V gene data show CDR1 as SEHNR and CDR2 as FQNEAQ (reference sequence). CDR3 DNA sequence: TGTGCCAGCAGCCTAGGCCCCGGACTAGCGGGAGGGAGGGGCGGCTCCTACGAGCAGTACTTC. Protein product: CASSLGPGLAGGRGGSYEQYF.

The chain has TRBV28 and TRBJ2-1; D may match TRBD1 or TRBD2 (5 bases each). Germline V gene lookup returns CDR1 MDHEN and CDR2 SYDVKM. The CDR3 is made up of 12 amino acids. Trimming cost V 5 bases and J 12 bases, with 14 bases left between them. In DNA, the CDR3 is TGTGCCAGCAGTACCCGACGGGACGTGCAGTTCTTC. Encoded protein: CASSTRRDVQFF.

A remark on this clonotype: A much larger clone sits a single nucleotide away, making a read error possible. The CDR3 is CASSSVGQAAHEQFF. The CDR3 DNA follows: TGCGCCAGCAGCTCGGTCGGACAGGCGGCCCACGAGCAGTTCTTC. The chain joins TRBV5-1 to TRBJ2-7; TRBD1 matches at 7 bases. The J call may be in error: the DNA end matches TRBJ2-1 better. Germline lookup yields CDR1 SGHRS and CDR2 YFSETQ. CDR3 length: 15 amino acids.

This clonotype has ten or more counts. The V gene is TRBV7-2, the J gene TRBJ1-3; the D is unclear. V was clipped by 6 bases and J by 0 bases, with 12 bases between them. This CDR3 has 15 residues. The germline CDR1 and CDR2 sequences are SGHTA and FQGNSA. CDR3 residues: CASSRWETSGNTIYF. CDR3 nucleotide sequence: TGTGCCAGCAGTCGGTGGGAGACCTCTGGAAACACCATATATTTT.

Here the CDR3 DNA reads TGTGCCAGCAGTTTTTACGATCCGGGTAGCAATCAGCCCCAGCATTTT. Translation gives CASSFYDPGSNQPQHF. The genes are TRBV12-3 or TRBV12-4 and TRBJ1-5; D is unresolved. The V end was cut by 3 bases, the J end by 0 bases, with 12 bases between. CDR3 length equals 16 residues.

This clonotype was found many times. The V and J genes are TRBV18 and TRBJ2-3; D remains ambiguous. The CDR3 covers 14 residues. Germline V CDR1 and CDR2: KGHSH, LQKENI. V shed 5 bases and J shed 1 base, with 10 bases lying between them. CDR3 region: CASSTNPGTDTQYF. DNA for the CDR3: TGTGCCAGCTCAACGAATCCGGGCACAGATACGCAGTATTTT. Variable domain in full (rest from reference TRBV18 and TRBJ2-3): NAGVMQNPRHLVRRRGQEARLRCSPMKGHSHVYWYRQLPEEGLKFMVYLQKENIIDESGMPKERFSAEFPKEGPSILRIQQVVRGDSAAYFCASSTNPGTDTQYFGPGTRLTVL.

This clonotype was counted between two and nine times. The rearrangement joins TRBV20-1 to TRBJ1-2; D not certain. Germline V lookup: CDR1 DFQATT, CDR2 SNEGSKA (reference sequence). Trimming took 5 bases from V and 6 from J, leaving 13 bases between them. The CDR3 consists of 12 residues. CDR3 nucleotides: TGCAGTGCTGTCCGGCCACCAGATGGCTACACCTTC. Translated, it gives CSAVRPPDGYTF.

This chain uses TRBV3-1 with TRBJ1-2, with D perhaps TRBD1 (5 bases). In germline, CDR1 is LGHDT, CDR2 YNNKEL (reference sequence). V gave up 6 bases and J gave up 4 bases, with 9 bases separating them. The CDR3 runs 12 residues. CDR3 sequence reads: CASSQGLYGYTF. The CDR3, as DNA: TGTGCCAGCAGTCAGGGACTCTATGGCTACACCTTC.

The J gene is TRBJ2-6, the V gene TRBV20-1; D is possibly TRBD2 (6 bases). This CDR3 region has 15 residues. The V gene's germline CDR1 is DFQATT and CDR2 SNEGSKA (reference sequence). Trimming cost V 6 bases and J 2 bases, with 14 bases left between them. CDR3 region: CSALGGEPGANVLTF. The CDR3 bases are TGCAGTGCATTGGGCGGGGAACCTGGGGCCAACGTCCTGACTTTC.

The CDR3 sequence is CASSLVRVDTIYF. The CDR3 nucleotides read TGTGCCAGCAGCTTAGTCAGGGTGGACACCATATATTTT. The chain couples TRBV7-2 to TRBJ1-3; perhaps TRBD1 as D (5 bases). The germline V and J ends were trimmed by 1 base and 8 bases, with 9 bases remaining between them. The CDR3 runs 13 residues. Germline V CDR1 and CDR2: SGHTA, FQGNSA.

This clonotype was counted at least ten times. This rearrangement joins TRBV6-2 or TRBV6-3 to TRBJ2-2, with D possibly TRBD2 on 6 matching bases. V lost 4 bases and J 1 base, leaving 25 bases between the germline ends. CDR1 is MNHEY and CDR2 is SVGEGT in the germline V gene. This CDR3 region has 20 residues. The CDR3 reads CASSFTPQVPGAVNTGELFF. CDR3 bases: TGTGCCAGCAGTTTCACCCCTCAGGTCCCGGGAGCAGTGAACACCGGGGAGCTGTTTTTT.